A single sample gave rise to the 9 T cell receptor beta chains below, sequenced in a study of blood T cell repertoires in COVID-19 (dated by TCRdb to between 2020 and 2021). The library was built by means of the immunoSEQ multiplex PCR assay. This is the immuneACCESS table as TCRdb keeps it, with only in-frame sequences that have V and J called. A part of the clones is gone; compared with another copy, unresolved V genes explain less than half, and the rest is unexplained. The sample table contains about 170,000 clones; only one count was recorded for around 88% of them. The ten largest make up around 19% of the sample. Sequencing was carried out using peripheral blood. These receptors were collected from a woman in her sixties or seventies who had recovered from COVID-19.

CDR3 sequence (DNA): TGTGCCAGCAGCCCCCGACTAGCGGGAACCCCCTTTTCCTACGAGCAGTACTTC. It encodes CASSPRLAGTPFSYEQYF. The chain links TRBV13 to TRBJ2-7, with TRBD2 identical over 11 bases. The CDR3 sequence is 18 residues long. V lost 5 bases to trimming and J lost 1 base; unmatched junction nucleotides: 13. Germline assignment: CDR1 PRHDT and CDR2 FYEKMQ (reference sequence).

This chain uses TRBV28 with TRBJ2-3; perhaps TRBD2 as D (6 bases). CDR3 length equals 18 residues. V lost 6 bases, J lost 3 bases, and 25 bases lay in between. CDR1 and CDR2 from the germline V gene are MDHEN and SYDVKM. CDR3 protein: CASRPAGPGTFRTDTQYF. The CDR3 DNA reads as TGTGCCAGCAGGCCCGCGGGGCCCGGGACTTTTAGGACAGATACGCAGTATTTT.

The CDR3: CASSPPRTSGSWDEQFF. The CDR3 coding sequence is TGCGCCAGCAGCCCGCCCCGGACTAGCGGGAGTTGGGATGAGCAGTTCTTC. This sequence joins TRBV5-1 and TRBJ2-1; TRBD2 matches 13 bases. The J segment lost 8 bases and the V segment lost 4 bases, leaving 12 bases of the junction unmatched. The CDR3 contains 17 residues. Germline lookup yields CDR1 SGHRS and CDR2 YFSETQ. The complete variable domain, with remaining parts taken from reference TRBV5-1 and TRBJ2-1, reads KAGVTQTPRYLIKTRGQQVTLSCSPISGHRSVSWYQQTPGQGLQFLFEYFSETQRNKGNFPGRFSGRQFSNSRSEMNVSTLELGDSALYLCASSPPRTSGSWDEQFFGPGTRLTVL.

V gene TRBV5-4 combines with J gene TRBJ2-7; D may be TRBD1 (5 bases). Per germline, CDR1 SGHNT and CDR2 YYREEE (reference sequence). The CDR3 is 15 amino acids. Trimming stripped 0 bases from V and 0 bases from J, with 10 bases between. In DNA form, the CDR3 reads TGTGCCAGCAGCTTGGAGGGGTCAGGCTCCTACGAGCAGTACTTC. This codes for CASSLEGSGSYEQYF.

The chain couples TRBV12-3 or TRBV12-4 to TRBJ2-5, with 8 bases that match TRBD2. J gave up 9 bases and V 6 bases, and 3 bases lay outside the gene matches. The CDR3 is 11 amino acids. CDR3 residues: CASRTTSAQYF. The CDR3 nucleotides are TGTGCCAGCAGAACGACTAGCGCCCAGTACTTC.

The chain links TRBV6-2 or TRBV6-3 to TRBJ1-2, with TRBD1 as a possible D gene (5 bases). CDR1 and CDR2 from the germline V gene are MNHEY and SVGEGT. The CDR3 is 16 residues long. Trimming shortened V by 6 bases and J by 4 bases, and 21 bases separated the two germline ends. In DNA form, the CDR3 reads TGTGCCAGCAGCCCTCAGGGAACCGGGACTGCCTATGGCTACACCTTC. The encoded protein is CASSPQGTGTAYGYTF.

This chain connects TRBV5-1 to TRBJ2-7; D is perhaps TRBD1 (5 bases). V lost 6 bases and J 2 bases, leaving 12 bases between the germline ends. CDR1 and CDR2 (germline): SGHRS, YFSETQ. This CDR3 has 13 amino acids. The CDR3 reads CASKGQSAYEQYF. Here the CDR3 DNA reads TGCGCCAGCAAGGGGCAGAGCGCCTACGAGCAGTACTTC.

In this sample, this clone turned up many times. V usage is TRBV7-2 and J usage is TRBJ2-6; the match to TRBD1 covers 7 bases. With 5 bases clipped from V and 9 bases from J, the junction kept 7 bases outside the gene matches. Germline CDR1 reads SGHTA; CDR2 reads FQGNSA. CDR3 length: 14 amino acids. CDR3 region: CASSLKGTVNVLTF. The DNA of the CDR3 is TGTGCCAGCAGCCTCAAGGGGACAGTCAACGTCCTGACTTTC.

V is TRBV19 and J is TRBJ2-7, with 10 positions matching TRBD2. The germline V gene encodes CDR1 LNHDA and CDR2 SQIVND (reference sequence). Losses at the gene ends were 10 bases for V and 2 bases for J; bases not matched to a gene: 8. This CDR3 comprises 14 residues. The DNA of the CDR3 is TGTGCCACCTCAAGCGGGAGGGCCGCCTACGAGCAGTACTTC. This codes for CATSSGRAAYEQYF.